This record covers a single T cell receptor beta chain. Its specific antigen is unknown. No qualities accompany the bases; no much larger clone lies one base away. The CDR3 regions of human TCRbeta chains were analyzed by immunosequencing. The study's processing was this. TCRs in the repertoires were matched against a reference library of SARS-CoV-2-specific TCRs that had been generated with the MIRA antigen-specificity platform. Breadth was defined as the fraction of unique TCRs that were SARS-CoV-2-associated. Depth was defined as the fraction of total T cells that were SARS-CoV-2-associated. Using the MIRA data, each spike-specific TCR was mapped to the spike region that the TCR reacts to and placed in a CD4 or CD8 class. Log10-transformed breadth and depth values were compared by one-way ANOVA with Sidak's multiple comparisons tests. As stored in TCRdb, this immuneACCESS dataset retains in-frame rearrangements with V and J assigned. A fraction of the clones does not appear; measured against another copy, unresolved V genes explain less than half of the discrepancy, and the remainder lacks a known reason. V and J calls and clone size come straight from that table; D and trimming were deduced from the DNA. This sample comprises around 120,000 clones, approximately 85% of them detected only once. The ten largest clones represent approximately 5.9% of the sample.

These data come from a study of T cell responses to AZD1222 COVID-19 vaccine (dated by TCRdb to about 2021). In terms of the full investigation: AZD1222 recipients with second doses at about 4 weeks or about 12 weeks were pooled, because spike-specific TCR depth and breadth did not differ between schedules. A total of about 230 trial participants underwent TCR sequencing, of whom some 210 received two doses of AZD1222 and about 25 received two doses of the MenACWY control vaccine. Trial participants were enrolled into age subgroups of 18-55, 56-69 and 70-plus years, which contained around 150, 29 and 61 TCR-sequenced participants, respectively. Overall study results and their limits: The 56-69-year group was small, and its depth increase did not reach significance, likely because of low power. Conclusions about previously exposed vaccinees are limited, since just five or six AZD1222 recipients were seropositive for SARS-CoV-2 at baseline. The vaccine-associated CD4 TCRs covered the entire spike protein, and the dominant responses fell in regions 160-218 and 743-854. Because no day 14 peak-response samples were available, repertoires were characterized only after the peak T cell response. Participants were mostly white British and included more females than males, and it was suggested by the authors that clonal diversity may have been underestimated. After two AZD1222 doses, both the breadth and the depth of spike-specific TCRs were significantly higher than at day 0 and than in MenACWY recipients. Nearly half of unique spike-specific TCRs reportedly recognized epitopes outside regions mutated in the B.1.351 and B.1.1.7 variants.

The time point label on this specimen signifies: baseline before first vaccination. The vaccinee samples were drawn from two UK trials, COV001 and COV002, one of which was a single-blind randomized controlled phase 2/3 trial testing AZD1222 (ChAdOx1 nCoV-19) in healthy adults. Trial participant PBMC samples were collected at day 0 and day 28 after the second dose for TCRbeta chain sequencing. For CDR1 and CDR2, the germline V gene (reference sequence) lists LNHDA and SQIVND. V is trimmed back by 4 bases and J by 2 bases, and the junction contains 12 bases that no gene match accounts for. The CDR3 has 17 amino acids, counting the end cysteine and phenylalanine. Of all the DNA, just the CDR3 is kept, 51 bases in frame from base 1.

The rearranged chain carries TRBV19 and TRBJ2-3; the central 7 bases match TRBD1. This sample comprised peripheral blood, obtained on day 0 of AZD1222 vaccination. The source is an adult in good health. The DNA sequence reads TGTGCCAGTAGTACGGAGACAGGGTTTGGTCCCACAGATACGCAGTATTTT. Its protein product is CASSTETGFGPTDTQYF.